The 23 T cell receptor beta chains given below trace back to one sample, sequenced in a study of T cell responses to AZD1222 COVID-19 vaccine. Clones were sequenced by immunoSEQ multiplex PCR, and TCRdb holds only the in-frame ones, with some missing. Here the sample spans about 130,000 clones, roughly 87% being singletons. The sample here was peripheral blood, taken on day 0 of AZD1222 vaccination. The receptor set was obtained from an adult in good health.

This chain links TRBV5-8 with TRBJ2-2; 7 nucleotides line up with TRBD1. This CDR3 has 14 amino acids. Germline CDR1 is SGHTS and CDR2 is YDEGEE. J lost 4 bases, V lost 4 bases, and 4 bases had no gene match. CDR3 sequence reads: CASSMGQRTGELFF. DNA for the CDR3: TGTGCCAGCAGCATGGGACAGCGCACCGGGGAGCTGTTTTTT.

The rearrangement links TRBV4-1 to TRBJ2-2, with D perhaps TRBD1 or TRBD2 (5 bases each). The germline V gene has CDR1 MGHRA and CDR2 YSYEKL. V was pared by 4 bases and J by 2 bases, with 14 bases between. The CDR3 sequence is 16 residues long. The CDR3 loop reads CASSPDSRGNTGELFF. The CDR3 DNA reads TGCGCCAGCAGCCCCGACAGTCGGGGAAACACCGGGGAGCTGTTTTTT.

CDR3 amino acids: CASMGGSTDTQYF. CDR3 coding DNA: TGTGCCAGCATGGGGGGTAGCACAGATACGCAGTATTTT. This rearrangement joins TRBV7-9 to TRBJ2-3; perhaps TRBD2 as D (6 bases). The V gene's germline CDR1 is SEHNR and CDR2 FQNEAQ (reference sequence). Trimming cost V 7 bases and J 0 bases, with 8 bases left between them. This CDR3 has 13 residues. Together with reference TRBV7-9 and TRBJ2-3, the CDR3 gives the full variable domain: DTGVSQNPRHKITKRGQNVTFRCDPISEHNRLYWYRQTLGQGPEFLTYFQNEAQLEKSRLLSDRFSAERPKGSFSTLEIQRTEQGDSAMYLCASMGGSTDTQYFGPGTRLTVL.

This clone was counted only a few times. CDR3 region: CASSLGDTQYF. The CDR3 nucleotides read TGTGCCAGCAGCCTGGGAGATACGCAGTATTTT. The genes are TRBV6-6 and TRBJ2-3; D gene unclear. Per the germline V gene, CDR1 is MNHNY and CDR2 is SVGAGI (reference sequence). The CDR3 totals 11 residues. The V gene lost 6 bases and the J gene lost 5 bases, with 6 bases spanning the gap.

The chain is built from TRBV7-9 and TRBJ1-2; unclear D gene. CDR3 size: 15 residues. V shed 2 bases and J shed 2 bases, with 12 bases lying between them. CDR1 and CDR2 (germline): SEHNR, FQNEAQ (reference sequence). CDR3 nucleotide sequence: TGTGCCAGCAGCTTAACATCACTACCCAACTATGGCTACACCTTC. This sequence encodes CASSLTSLPNYGYTF.

The chain has TRBV13 and TRBJ2-7; tentative D call: TRBD2 (7 bases). Trimming removed 0 bases at V and 5 bases at J, with 14 bases between. The CDR3 runs to 15 residues. CDR1 and CDR2 from the germline V gene are PRHDT and FYEKMQ (reference sequence). CDR3 sequence reads: CASSLGGGAYNEQYF. DNA of the CDR3: TGTGCCAGCAGCTTAGGAGGGGGGGCTTATAACGAGCAGTACTTC.

A remark on this clone: The sample holds other DNA sequences that translate to the same CDR3. The chain recombines TRBV30 with TRBJ2-5; no clear D. Trimming stripped 0 bases from V and 5 bases from J, with 7 bases between. Germline CDR1 GTSNPN, CDR2 SVGIG (reference sequence). The CDR3 covers 12 residues. This CDR3 reads CAWSVQRETQYF. The CDR3 nucleotides are TGTGCCTGGAGTGTACAGAGGGAGACCCAGTACTTC.

The chain recombines TRBV18 with TRBJ1-2; D is undetermined. V gave up 5 bases and J gave up 8 bases, with 18 bases separating them. The CDR3 totals 14 residues. CDR1 and CDR2 from the germline V gene are KGHSH and LQKENI. The CDR3 reads CASSWGEGGTGYTF. CDR3 nucleotide sequence: TGTGCCAGCTCATGGGGAGAGGGTGGAACCGGCTACACCTTC. The complete variable domain, with remaining parts taken from reference TRBV18 and TRBJ1-2, reads NAGVMQNPRHLVRRRGQEARLRCSPMKGHSHVYWYRQLPEEGLKFMVYLQKENIIDESGMPKERFSAEFPKEGPSILRIQQVVRGDSAAYFCASSWGEGGTGYTFGSGTRLTVV.

The chain carries TRBV6-2 or TRBV6-3 and TRBJ1-5; 9 bases match TRBD1. Per germline, CDR1 MNHEY and CDR2 SVGEGT. J gave up 6 bases and V 2 bases, and 8 bases lay outside the gene matches. The CDR3 has 16 amino acids. CDR3 region: CASSYRTGVTIQPQHF. CDR3 DNA sequence: TGTGCCAGCAGTTACCGGACAGGGGTTACGATTCAGCCCCAGCATTTT.

This clone was detected a few times. The chain uses TRBV27 and TRBJ2-7, with a possible D match to TRBD1 (5 bases). This CDR3 has 14 amino acids. CDR1 is MNHEY and CDR2 is SMNVEV in the germline V gene (reference sequence). V lost 0 bases and J lost 2, with 8 bases in between. CDR3 bases: TGTGCCAGCAGTTTATCGGCAGGGACCTACGAGCAGTACTTC. Protein sequence: CASSLSAGTYEQYF.

This rearrangement joins TRBV6-5 to TRBJ2-5; 8 bases match TRBD2. Losses at the gene ends were 2 bases for V and 3 bases for J; bases not matched to a gene: 5. The CDR3 runs 15 residues. Germline V CDR1 and CDR2: MNHEY, SVGAGI. The CDR3, as DNA: TGTGCCAGCAGTTACACGGCAGCGGGGGAAGAGACCCAGTACTTC. This encodes CASSYTAAGEETQYF.

The chain joins TRBV11-2 to TRBJ2-5; no clear D gene. V gave up 2 bases and J gave up 7 bases, with 14 bases separating them. This CDR3 contains 14 residues. Germline CDR1 reads SGHAT; CDR2 reads FQNNGV. This CDR3 is CASSLTSRFGTQYF. CDR3 nucleotide sequence: TGTGCCAGCAGCTTAACTTCCCGCTTTGGGACCCAGTACTTC.

The rearrangement joins TRBV7-2 to TRBJ1-3; TRBD1 agrees at 7 bases. V gave up 5 bases and J gave up 2 bases; unmatched junction bases: 6. CDR3 length equals 15 residues. CDR1 and CDR2 (germline): SGHTA, FQGNSA. CDR3 sequence reads: CASSPQGYTGNTIYF. CDR3 nucleotides: TGTGCCAGCAGCCCACAGGGGTACACTGGAAACACCATATATTTT. Using reference TRBV7-2 and TRBJ1-3 for the parts outside the CDR3, the full variable domain is GAGVSQSPSNKVTEKGKDVELRCDPISGHTALYWYRQSLGQGLEFLIYFQGNSAPDKSGLPSDRFSAERTGGSVSTLTIQRTQQEDSAVYLCASSPQGYTGNTIYFGEGSWLTVV.

The table lists this clone with a few counts. The chain joins TRBV5-1 to TRBJ1-2; possible D gene TRBD1, 5 bases. Per germline, CDR1 SGHRS and CDR2 YFSETQ. The CDR3 is made up of 12 amino acids. V lost 6 bases and J lost 8, with 14 bases in between. The CDR3 sequence: CASNTGEGGYTF. CDR3 DNA: TGCGCCAGCAACACAGGAGAGGGAGGCTACACCTTC.

This chain joins TRBV29-1 and TRBJ1-1, with a possible D match to TRBD1 (5 bases). This CDR3 is 13 amino acids long. CDR1 and CDR2 (germline): SQVTM, ANQGSEA. Trimming left V 6 bases short and J 5 bases short, with 16 bases between. DNA for the CDR3: TGCAGCGTAGAGCAGGGCTACGGGACTGAAGCTTTCTTT. It is translated as CSVEQGYGTEAFF.

The chain recombines TRBV3-1 (or the pseudogene TRBV3-2) with TRBJ1-2; D is ambiguous. In germline, CDR1 is LGHDT, CDR2 YNNKEL (reference sequence). V gave up 1 base and J gave up 6 bases, with 6 bases separating them. The CDR3 has 12 amino acids. In nucleotides, the CDR3 is TGTGCCAGCAGCCAAGGAACGGATGGCTACACCTTC. Amino acid sequence: CASSQGTDGYTF.

The chain links TRBV28 to TRBJ1-1, with D hard to call. Deletions cut 3 bases from V and 2 bases from J, with 10 bases between. CDR1 and CDR2 (germline): MDHEN, SYDVKM. The CDR3 covers 14 residues. CDR3 sequence reads: CASSFSVGNTEAFF. The CDR3 nucleotides are TGTGCCAGCAGTTTCTCTGTAGGAAACACTGAAGCTTTCTTT. The full variable domain, its missing parts supplied by reference TRBV28 and TRBJ1-1, is DVKVTQSSRYLVKRTGEKVFLECVQDMDHENMFWYRQDPGLGLRLIYFSYDVKMKEKGDIPEGYSVSREKKERFSLILESASTNQTSMYLCASSFSVGNTEAFFGQGTRLTVV.

This chain connects TRBV19 to TRBJ2-3; the match to TRBD2 covers 8 bases. CDR1 LNHDA and CDR2 SQIVND come from the germline V gene (reference sequence). The CDR3 consists of 15 residues. The V and J ends lost 6 bases and 5 bases, in that order; junction bases with no gene match: 10. The CDR3 is CASSPRSGVGDTQYF. CDR3 coding DNA: TGTGCCAGTAGCCCACGTAGCGGGGTTGGAGATACGCAGTATTTT.

The rearrangement joins TRBV6-5 to TRBJ2-7; 10 bases align to TRBD1. The V gene end was trimmed by 0 bases and the J gene end by 4 bases; junction bases not matched to a gene: 6. The CDR3 totals 16 residues. CDR1 and CDR2 (germline): MNHEY, SVGAGI. CDR3 loop: CASSYSMTGGVYEQYF. CDR3 coding DNA: TGTGCCAGCAGTTACTCGATGACAGGGGGCGTATACGAGCAGTACTTC.

V usage is TRBV3-1 (or the pseudogene TRBV3-2) and J usage is TRBJ1-6; TRBD1 matches 7 bases. CDR3 size: 15 residues. Germline values: CDR1 LGHDT, CDR2 YNNKEL (reference sequence). Trimming at V came to 4 bases and at J to 6 bases, leaving 6 bases not matched to a gene. This CDR3 is CASSPTGASNSPLHF. The CDR3 nucleotides read TGTGCCAGCAGCCCAACAGGGGCCTCTAATTCACCCCTCCACTTT.

The V gene is TRBV10-3, the J gene TRBJ1-4; D is unresolved. V was clipped by 1 base and J by 10 bases, with 10 bases between them. In germline, CDR1 is ENHRY, CDR2 SYGVKD. This CDR3 has 13 amino acids. Here the CDR3 reads CAISEFEERKLFF. CDR3 DNA: TGTGCCATCAGTGAGTTCGAGGAGCGAAAACTGTTTTTT.

The gene calls are TRBV5-4 and TRBJ2-7, with unresolved D. This CDR3 is 13 amino acids long. Trimming removed 4 bases at V and 0 bases at J, with 8 bases between. Germline lookup yields CDR1 SGHNT and CDR2 YYREEE (reference sequence). The CDR3 here is CASSPESSYEQYF. As DNA, the CDR3 is TGTGCCAGCAGCCCGGAAAGCTCCTACGAGCAGTACTTC.

The V and J genes are TRBV27 and TRBJ2-7, with D tentatively TRBD1 or TRBD2 (5 bases each). Trimming cost V 5 bases and J 2 bases, with 13 bases left between them. The CDR3 extends over 14 amino acids. Germline V gives CDR1 MNHEY, CDR2 SMNVEV (reference sequence). Written as DNA, the CDR3 is TGTGCCAGCAGTCCCTGGGGGACGACCTACGAGCAGTACTTC. Protein sequence: CASSPWGTTYEQYF.